The source of this T cell receptor beta chain is a study of Ad26.COV2.S vaccination and SARS-CoV-2 variants. Across the whole study: Ad26.COV2.S was injected intramuscularly once or twice, 56 days apart.

Whole-study findings and limits: Substantial breadth was reportedly displayed by spike-specific CD8+ and CD4+ T cell responses after vaccination.

The V and J ends lost 0 bases and 2 bases respectively, with 9 bases between them. The CDR3 is made up of 14 amino acids. Germline CDR1 SGHRS, CDR2 YFSETQ. TCRdb keeps only in-frame clones here, not all; method: immunoSEQ multiplex PCR. The sample has around 320,000 clones, around four fifths seen once. A remark on this clone: Its antigen is undetermined.

Treatment: 19 received Ad26.COV2.S at low or high dose, single or two shots; about 5 received placebo; per-sample allocation not given. Each sample was drawn 63 days after the first injection (of vaccine or placebo). The rearrangement joins TRBV5-1 to TRBJ2-7, with D possibly being TRBD1 (6 bases). The clonotype originates from a person aged 18 to 65 who received the Ad26.COV2.S COVID-19 vaccine or a placebo. The sequenced sample was peripheral blood, obtained in a trial of Ad26.COV2.S vaccine versus placebo. The CDR3 reads CASSLGDMTYEQYF. The CDR3 DNA reads TGCGCCAGCAGCTTGGGGGACATGACCTACGAGCAGTACTTC.